A single sample is the source of the 27 T cell receptor beta chains below, sequenced in a study of cytotoxic CD8 clonotypes in ibrutinib-treated CLL. The repertoire was sequenced with immunoSEQ multiplex PCR; TCRdb's copy has only in-frame clones and lacks some. The sample consists of about 120,000 clones, approximately 85% of them appearing once. Sample: PBMCs, taken after 24 months of ibrutinib treatment. The receptors here all came from a human donor with chronic lymphocytic leukemia.

The V and J genes are TRBV18 and TRBJ1-1; TRBD1 might be the D (5 bases). Between the trimmed V and J ends, which lost 6 bases and 11 bases, there was a span of 22 bases. CDR3 length: 14 amino acids. Germline V lookup: CDR1 KGHSH, CDR2 LQKENI. CDR3 residues: CASSPTDRTKEAFF. The CDR3 nucleotides are TGTGCCAGCTCCCCGACAGACCGAACAAAAGAGGCTTTCTTT. The complete variable domain, with remaining parts taken from reference TRBV18 and TRBJ1-1, reads NAGVMQNPRHLVRRRGQEARLRCSPMKGHSHVYWYRQLPEEGLKFMVYLQKENIIDESGMPKERFSAEFPKEGPSILRIQQVVRGDSAAYFCASSPTDRTKEAFFGQGTRLTVV.

DNA of the CDR3: TGTGCCAGCTGGACAGGTTTGGCGAACACTGAAGCTTTCTTT. This encodes CASWTGLANTEAFF. This rearrangement joins TRBV18 to TRBJ1-1; 7 nucleotides agree with TRBD1. CDR3 length: 14 residues. Germline values: CDR1 KGHSH, CDR2 LQKENI. Trimming removed 7 bases from V and 1 base from J; junction bases left unmatched: 6.

This clone appeared a single time. The chain uses TRBV10-2 and TRBJ2-7; the match to TRBD1 covers 9 bases. The CDR3 length is 13 residues. V dropped 8 bases and J dropped 6; count of bases not matched to a gene: 8. Germline lookup yields CDR1 WSHSY and CDR2 SAAADI. CDR3 sequence: CASSTGQGGEQYF. CDR3 in DNA: TGCGCCAGCTCCACGGGACAGGGAGGCGAGCAGTACTTC.

The chain joins TRBV28 to TRBJ1-6; 9 bases are shared with TRBD1. V dropped 7 bases and J dropped 11; count of bases not matched to a gene: 12. There are 15 residues in the CDR3. Per the germline V gene, CDR1 is MDHEN and CDR2 is SYDVKM. This CDR3 is CASTSPGTGTPPLHF. CDR3 sequence (DNA): TGTGCCAGCACAAGTCCCGGGACAGGGACCCCACCCCTCCACTTT.

The CDR3 region has the DNA TGTGCCAGCAGCCCCCTGGCTAGCGGGATCAATGAGCAGTTCTTC. It encodes CASSPLASGINEQFF. This chain connects TRBV5-4 to TRBJ2-1; 9 bases align to TRBD2. With 4 bases clipped from V and 6 bases from J, the junction kept 8 bases outside the gene matches. CDR1 is SGHNT and CDR2 is YYREEE in the germline V gene (reference sequence). CDR3 size: 15 residues.

The genes are TRBV7-2 and TRBJ2-1; 8 positions match TRBD1. This CDR3 spans 18 amino acids. CDR1 and CDR2 from the germline V gene are SGHTA and FQGNSA. V shed 11 bases and J 7 bases; nucleotides not matched to a gene: 25. CDR3 sequence: CAAGTGQVGIITGNEQFF. CDR3 nucleotides: TGTGCCGCCGGGACGGGACAGGTGGGGATTATTACTGGGAATGAGCAGTTCTTC. The full variable domain, its missing parts supplied by reference TRBV7-2 and TRBJ2-1, is GAGVSQSPSNKVTEKGKDVELRCDPISGHTALYWYRQSLGQGLEFLIYFQGNSAPDKSGLPSDRFSAERTGGSVSTLTIQRTQQEDSAVYLCAAGTGQVGIITGNEQFFGPGTRLTVL.

This CDR3 is CATLRQRTSTDTQYF. The CDR3 coding sequence is TGTGCCACCCTACGACAGAGAACTAGCACAGATACGCAGTATTTT. The rearrangement joins TRBV2 to TRBJ2-3; D is perhaps TRBD1 (5 bases). Deletions cut 10 bases from V and 0 bases from J, with 17 bases between. The CDR3 consists of 15 residues. The germline V gene has CDR1 SNHLY and CDR2 FYNNEI.

This chain uses TRBV27 with TRBJ1-3; D is undetermined. The CDR3 totals 13 residues. V gave up 4 bases and J gave up 3 bases, with 7 bases separating them. Per the germline V gene, CDR1 is MNHEY and CDR2 is SMNVEV (reference sequence). CDR3 sequence: CASSSGNGNTIYF. CDR3 DNA: TGTGCCAGCAGTTCGGGGAATGGAAACACCATATATTTT.

In DNA, the CDR3 is TGCAGCGTTGAAAAATACGGGACAGGGCTCAGCTTGAACACCGGGGAGCTGTTTTTT. It yields the protein CSVEKYGTGLSLNTGELFF. The rearrangement uses TRBV29-1 and TRBJ2-2, with 9 bases matching TRBD1. The CDR3 is 19 residues long. CDR1 and CDR2 (germline): SQVTM, ANQGSEA. V was pared by 2 bases and J by 1 base, with 14 bases of the junction left unmatched.

This clone occurred a few times. V and J are TRBV7-6 and TRBJ2-5; 12 nucleotides align to TRBD1. With V trimmed by 8 bases and J by 4 bases, 2 bases remained unmatched. The germline V gene encodes CDR1 SGHVS and CDR2 FNYEAQ. This CDR3 contains 13 residues. The CDR3 DNA reads as TGTGCCAGCGGGGACAGGGGGCTAGAGACCCAGTACTTC. It yields the protein CASGDRGLETQYF.

The chain uses TRBV28 and TRBJ1-1, with D uncertain. The CDR3 length is 14 residues. Germline loops: CDR1 MDHEN, CDR2 SYDVKM. V gave up 8 bases and J gave up 3 bases, with 16 bases separating them. The CDR3 sequence: CASLAEGVHTEAFF. CDR3 nucleotide sequence: TGTGCCAGCCTAGCGGAGGGAGTCCACACTGAAGCTTTCTTT. The full variable domain, in which reference TRBV28 and TRBJ1-1 provide the parts outside the CDR3, is DVKVTQSSRYLVKRTGEKVFLECVQDMDHENMFWYRQDPGLGLRLIYFSYDVKMKEKGDIPEGYSVSREKKERFSLILESASTNQTSMYLCASLAEGVHTEAFFGQGTRLTVV.

V usage is TRBV7-8 and J usage is TRBJ2-5; D might be TRBD1 (6 bases). CDR3 size: 15 residues. Germline V CDR1 and CDR2: SGHVS, FQNEAQ. Deletions cut 5 bases from V and 2 bases from J, with 15 bases between. As DNA, the CDR3 is TGTGCCAGCAGCCCGGCCGGGACAAAACAAGAGACCCAGTACTTC. It encodes CASSPAGTKQETQYF.

V is TRBV6-6 and J is TRBJ2-7; D remains ambiguous. In germline, CDR1 is MNHNY, CDR2 SVGAGI (reference sequence). The V end lost 0 bases, the J end lost 0 bases, and 9 bases lay between the germline ends. This CDR3 is built from 15 residues. CDR3 residues: CASSYSYESSYEQYF. The CDR3 region has the DNA TGTGCCAGCAGTTACTCGTACGAAAGCTCCTACGAGCAGTACTTC.

The DNA of the CDR3 is TGTGCCAGCAGCTTAGTTCCAGGGGTGAACACTGAAGCTTTCTTT. Translated: CASSLVPGVNTEAFF. The chain joins TRBV7-2 to TRBJ1-1, with D possibly matching TRBD1 (6 bases). The V gene lost 1 base and the J gene lost 0 bases, with 9 bases spanning the gap. The CDR3 consists of 15 residues. CDR1 and CDR2 from the germline V gene are SGHTA and FQGNSA.

The table lists this clone with a few counts. The rearrangement uses TRBV19 and TRBJ2-1; 7 nucleotides match TRBD2. The CDR3 extends over 17 amino acids. Unmatched junction bases numbered 18, after V lost 3 bases and J lost 10 bases. The germline V gene encodes CDR1 LNHDA and CDR2 SQIVND (reference sequence). The CDR3 DNA sequence: TGTGCCAGTAGTATGAGAGCTAGCGGAGCCACCCTCTTGGAGCAGTTCTTC. Residues: CASSMRASGATLLEQFF.

This clone was seen only a few times. This rearrangement joins TRBV28 to TRBJ1-5; D perhaps matches TRBD1 (5 bases). Trimming took 5 bases from V and 2 from J, leaving 13 bases between them. Germline CDR1 reads MDHEN; CDR2 reads SYDVKM. This CDR3 is built from 15 residues. The CDR3 nucleotides are TGTGCCAGCAGTGAACCAGGGTATGGCAATCAGCCCCAGCATTTT. This codes for CASSEPGYGNQPQHF.

V usage is TRBV29-1 and J usage is TRBJ2-7, with D uncertain. Germline CDR1 reads SQVTM; CDR2 reads ANQGSEA. Trimming cost V 3 bases and J 6 bases, with 18 bases left between them. This CDR3 has 14 residues. The CDR3 nucleotides are TGCAGCGTTGATGGGCTAGTTCCGACGGGCGAGCAGTACTTC. Translating it yields CSVDGLVPTGEQYF.

The V gene is TRBV19, the J gene TRBJ1-3; D unresolved. From germline, CDR1 is LNHDA and CDR2 SQIVND (reference sequence). V was pared by 3 bases and J by 10 bases, with 13 bases between. CDR3 length: 13 amino acids. The chain's CDR3 is CASSMILPGTIYF. The CDR3, as DNA: TGTGCCAGTAGTATGATACTCCCGGGAACCATATATTTT. The complete variable domain, with remaining parts taken from reference TRBV19 and TRBJ1-3, reads DGGITQSPKYLFRKEGQNVTLSCEQNLNHDAMYWYRQDPGQGLRLIYYSQIVNDFQKGDIAEGYSVSREKKESFPLTVTSAQKNPTAFYLCASSMILPGTIYFGEGSWLTVV.

V is TRBV7-9 and J is TRBJ1-3; D unresolved. The V end was cut by 6 bases, the J end by 0 bases, with 9 bases between. CDR1 is SEHNR and CDR2 is FQNEAQ in the germline V gene (reference sequence). The CDR3 loop spans 14 amino acids. The CDR3 protein is CASRGQASGNTIYF. CDR3 DNA sequence: TGTGCCAGCAGGGGTCAGGCCTCTGGAAACACCATATATTTT.

The sample holds one count of this clone. V and J are TRBV28 and TRBJ2-7; unclear D gene. CDR3 length: 12 residues. Germline CDR1 and CDR2: MDHEN and SYDVKM. The V gene lost 5 bases and the J gene lost 2 bases, with 7 bases spanning the gap. The CDR3 reads CASSLPAYEQYF. CDR3 DNA sequence: TGTGCCAGCAGTCTCCCAGCCTACGAGCAGTACTTC.

CDR3 sequence: CASSIWSGQGAGEQYF. For the CDR3, the DNA is TGTGCCAGTAGTATATGGTCGGGACAGGGGGCCGGGGAGCAGTACTTC. This rearrangement joins TRBV19 to TRBJ2-7; the match to TRBD1 covers 12 bases. Trimming removed 2 bases from V and 7 bases from J; junction bases left unmatched: 9. Germline V gene sequence: CDR1 LNHDA, CDR2 SQIVND (reference sequence). The CDR3 is 16 amino acids.

The V and J genes are TRBV19 and TRBJ2-2; D unclear. CDR1 LNHDA and CDR2 SQIVND come from the germline V gene (reference sequence). The CDR3 is 15 residues long. Trimming cost V 5 bases and J 0 bases, with 10 bases left between them. CDR3 in DNA: TGTGCCAGTAGTCCTAAGCTTACGAACACCGGGGAGCTGTTTTTT. This sequence encodes CASSPKLTNTGELFF.

The V call is TRBV5-4, the J call TRBJ1-2; tentatively, D is TRBD1 (6 bases). Germline lookup yields CDR1 SGHNT and CDR2 YYREEE (reference sequence). Trimming removed 3 bases from V and 7 bases from J, with 19 bases in between. The CDR3 totals 15 residues. The CDR3 loop reads CASSWEQGPSAGYTF. CDR3 DNA sequence: TGTGCCAGCAGCTGGGAACAGGGACCCTCGGCTGGCTACACCTTC.

V and J are TRBV4-2 and TRBJ2-5; D is uncertain. Deletions cut 1 base from V and 2 bases from J, with 5 bases between. CDR1 and CDR2 (germline): LGHNA, YNFKEQ. This CDR3 comprises 13 residues. CDR3 bases: TGTGCCAGCAGCCAAGCCCGGCAAGAGACCCAGTACTTC. This codes for CASSQARQETQYF.

This clone was detected only a few times. V and J are TRBV7-9 and TRBJ1-3; 8 nucleotides align to TRBD1. This CDR3 has 17 amino acids. The ends lost 0 bases at V and 2 bases at J; junction bases unmatched: 6. Germline V gene sequence: CDR1 SEHNR, CDR2 FQNEAQ (reference sequence). The CDR3 sequence is CASSLAGRTGTGNTIYF. The CDR3 coding sequence is TGTGCCAGCAGCTTAGCCGGGCGGACAGGGACTGGAAACACCATATATTTT.

This chain connects TRBV7-2 to TRBJ2-1; TRBD2 aligns across 14 bases. Trimming at V came to 3 bases and at J to 10 bases, leaving 8 bases not matched to a gene. The CDR3 has 16 amino acids. Germline lookup yields CDR1 SGHTA and CDR2 FQGNSA. The CDR3 DNA reads TGTGCCAGCAGCTTCTCGACTAGCGGGGGGGCCTCAGAGCAGTTCTTC. It yields the protein CASSFSTSGGASEQFF.

V is TRBV4-1 and J is TRBJ2-5; the D gene is possibly TRBD1 (5 bases). Trimming removed 4 bases from V and 3 bases from J, with 12 bases in between. Germline V lookup: CDR1 MGHRA, CDR2 YSYEKL. CDR3 size: 14 residues. The CDR3 spells CASSRRQLKETQYF. The CDR3 nucleotides read TGCGCCAGCAGCCGACGACAGCTAAAAGAGACCCAGTACTTC.